This TCR beta chain was sequenced in a study of T cell repertoires in cytomegalovirus infection. Worth noting for this clonotype: What it binds is unknown.

TCRdb redid the calling of the reads with MiXCR, one entry per CDR3 protein. The repertoire holds around 540,000 distinct CDR3 sequences, 25% to 35% seen once, with 15% to 20% in the top ten. Germline V gene data show CDR1 as SNHLY and CDR2 as FYNNEI. The CDR3 extends over 12 amino acids. V was pared by 1 base and J by 4 bases, with 3 bases between. The specimen was cultured PBMCs, collected from culture after CMV antigen stimulation. The TCR sequence derives from a human donor in good health (CMV status not recorded). Some clones in this sample may be carry-over from other donors' samples. The chain is built from TRBV2 and TRBJ2-3; D is undetermined. The CDR3 protein is CASSEVADTQYF. The CDR3 coding sequence is TGTGCCAGCAGTGAAGTGGCAGATACGCAGTATTTT. Variable domain in full (rest from reference TRBV2 and TRBJ2-3): EPEVTQTPSHQVTQMGQEVILRCVPISNHLYFYWYRQILGQKVEFLVSFYNNEISEKSEIFDDQFSVERPDGSNFTLKIRSTKLEDSAMYFCASSEVADTQYFGPGTRLTVL.